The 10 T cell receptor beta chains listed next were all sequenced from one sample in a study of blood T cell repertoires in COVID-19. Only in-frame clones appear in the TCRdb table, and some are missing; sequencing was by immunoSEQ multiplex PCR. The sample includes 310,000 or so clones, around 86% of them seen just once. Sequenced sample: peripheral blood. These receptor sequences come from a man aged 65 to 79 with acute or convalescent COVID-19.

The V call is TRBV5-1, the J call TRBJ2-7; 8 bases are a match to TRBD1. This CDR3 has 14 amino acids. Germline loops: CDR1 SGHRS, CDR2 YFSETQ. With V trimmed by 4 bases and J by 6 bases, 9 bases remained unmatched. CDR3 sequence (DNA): TGCGCCAGCAGCCCCGGACAGGGAAGACGCGAGCAGTACTTC. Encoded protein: CASSPGQGRREQYF.

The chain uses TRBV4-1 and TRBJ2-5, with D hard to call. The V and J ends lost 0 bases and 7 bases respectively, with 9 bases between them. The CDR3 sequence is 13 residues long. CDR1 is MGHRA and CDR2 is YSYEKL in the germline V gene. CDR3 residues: CASSQESRGTQYF. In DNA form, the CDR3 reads TGCGCCAGCAGCCAAGAGTCCCGAGGGACCCAGTACTTC.

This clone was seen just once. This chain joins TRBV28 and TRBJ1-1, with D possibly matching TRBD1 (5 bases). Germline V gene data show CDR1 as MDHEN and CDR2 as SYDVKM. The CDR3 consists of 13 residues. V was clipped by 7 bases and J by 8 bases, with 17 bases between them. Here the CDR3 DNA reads TGTGCCAGCACCAACCCGGGAGGACAAGAAGCTTTCTTT. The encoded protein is CASTNPGGQEAFF.

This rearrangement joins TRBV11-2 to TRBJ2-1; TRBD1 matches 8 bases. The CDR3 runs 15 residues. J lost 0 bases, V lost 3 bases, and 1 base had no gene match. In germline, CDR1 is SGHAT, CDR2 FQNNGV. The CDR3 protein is CASSFDRGSYNEQFF. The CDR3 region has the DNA TGTGCCAGCAGCTTTGACAGGGGCTCCTACAATGAGCAGTTCTTC.

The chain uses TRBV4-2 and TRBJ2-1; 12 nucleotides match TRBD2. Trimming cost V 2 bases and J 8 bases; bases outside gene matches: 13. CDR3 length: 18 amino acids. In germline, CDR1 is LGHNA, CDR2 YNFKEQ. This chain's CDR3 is CASSQRIPTSGSWYEQFF. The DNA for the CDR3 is TGTGCCAGCAGCCAACGGATACCGACTAGCGGGAGTTGGTATGAGCAGTTCTTC.

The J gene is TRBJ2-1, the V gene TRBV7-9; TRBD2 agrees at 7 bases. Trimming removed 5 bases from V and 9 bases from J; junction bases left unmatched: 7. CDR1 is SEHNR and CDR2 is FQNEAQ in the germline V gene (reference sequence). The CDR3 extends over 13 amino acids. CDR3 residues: CASSPEWGGEQFF. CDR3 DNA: TGTGCCAGCAGCCCCGAGTGGGGGGGTGAGCAGTTCTTC.

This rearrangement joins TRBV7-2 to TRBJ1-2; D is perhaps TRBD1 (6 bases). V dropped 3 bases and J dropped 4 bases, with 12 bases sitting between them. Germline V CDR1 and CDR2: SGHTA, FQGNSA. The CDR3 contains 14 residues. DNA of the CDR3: TGTGCCAGCAGCTTCCCCGGGGGGCCCTATGGCTACACCTTC. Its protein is CASSFPGGPYGYTF.

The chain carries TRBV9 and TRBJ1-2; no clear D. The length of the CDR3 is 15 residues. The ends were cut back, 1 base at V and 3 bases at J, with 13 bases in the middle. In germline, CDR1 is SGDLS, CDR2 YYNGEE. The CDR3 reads CASSVLGTADYGYTF. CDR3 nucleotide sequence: TGTGCCAGCAGCGTATTGGGAACAGCGGACTATGGCTACACCTTC.

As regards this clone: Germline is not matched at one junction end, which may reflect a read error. The CDR3 is CASSTWGQNNNEAFF. The CDR3 DNA reads as TGTGCCAGCAGCACCTGGGGACAGAACAACAATGAAGCTTTCTTT. The chain employs TRBV7-9 and TRBJ1-1; the match to TRBD1 covers 7 bases. This CDR3 contains 15 residues. CDR1 and CDR2 from the germline V gene are SEHNR and FQNEAQ (reference sequence).

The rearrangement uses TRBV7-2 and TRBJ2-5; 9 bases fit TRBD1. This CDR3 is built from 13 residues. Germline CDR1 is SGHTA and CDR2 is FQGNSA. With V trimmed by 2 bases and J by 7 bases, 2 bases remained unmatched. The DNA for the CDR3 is TGTGCCAGCAGCTTACGACAGGGGGGGACCCAGTACTTC. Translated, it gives CASSLRQGGTQYF.